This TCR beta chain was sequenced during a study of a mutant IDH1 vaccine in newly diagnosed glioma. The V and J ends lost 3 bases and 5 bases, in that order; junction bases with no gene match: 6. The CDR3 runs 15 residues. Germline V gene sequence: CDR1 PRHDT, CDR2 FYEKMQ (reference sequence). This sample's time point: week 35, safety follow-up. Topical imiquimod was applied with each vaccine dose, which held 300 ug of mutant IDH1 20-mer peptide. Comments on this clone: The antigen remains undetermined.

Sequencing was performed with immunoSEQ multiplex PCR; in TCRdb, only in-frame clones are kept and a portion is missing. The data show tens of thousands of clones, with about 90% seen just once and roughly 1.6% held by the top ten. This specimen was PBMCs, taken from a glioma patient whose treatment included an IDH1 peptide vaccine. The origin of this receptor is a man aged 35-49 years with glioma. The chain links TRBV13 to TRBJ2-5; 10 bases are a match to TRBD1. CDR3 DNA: TGTGCCAGCAGCTTCCAGACAGGGGGCACGGAGACCCAGTACTTC. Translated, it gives CASSFQTGGTETQYF.